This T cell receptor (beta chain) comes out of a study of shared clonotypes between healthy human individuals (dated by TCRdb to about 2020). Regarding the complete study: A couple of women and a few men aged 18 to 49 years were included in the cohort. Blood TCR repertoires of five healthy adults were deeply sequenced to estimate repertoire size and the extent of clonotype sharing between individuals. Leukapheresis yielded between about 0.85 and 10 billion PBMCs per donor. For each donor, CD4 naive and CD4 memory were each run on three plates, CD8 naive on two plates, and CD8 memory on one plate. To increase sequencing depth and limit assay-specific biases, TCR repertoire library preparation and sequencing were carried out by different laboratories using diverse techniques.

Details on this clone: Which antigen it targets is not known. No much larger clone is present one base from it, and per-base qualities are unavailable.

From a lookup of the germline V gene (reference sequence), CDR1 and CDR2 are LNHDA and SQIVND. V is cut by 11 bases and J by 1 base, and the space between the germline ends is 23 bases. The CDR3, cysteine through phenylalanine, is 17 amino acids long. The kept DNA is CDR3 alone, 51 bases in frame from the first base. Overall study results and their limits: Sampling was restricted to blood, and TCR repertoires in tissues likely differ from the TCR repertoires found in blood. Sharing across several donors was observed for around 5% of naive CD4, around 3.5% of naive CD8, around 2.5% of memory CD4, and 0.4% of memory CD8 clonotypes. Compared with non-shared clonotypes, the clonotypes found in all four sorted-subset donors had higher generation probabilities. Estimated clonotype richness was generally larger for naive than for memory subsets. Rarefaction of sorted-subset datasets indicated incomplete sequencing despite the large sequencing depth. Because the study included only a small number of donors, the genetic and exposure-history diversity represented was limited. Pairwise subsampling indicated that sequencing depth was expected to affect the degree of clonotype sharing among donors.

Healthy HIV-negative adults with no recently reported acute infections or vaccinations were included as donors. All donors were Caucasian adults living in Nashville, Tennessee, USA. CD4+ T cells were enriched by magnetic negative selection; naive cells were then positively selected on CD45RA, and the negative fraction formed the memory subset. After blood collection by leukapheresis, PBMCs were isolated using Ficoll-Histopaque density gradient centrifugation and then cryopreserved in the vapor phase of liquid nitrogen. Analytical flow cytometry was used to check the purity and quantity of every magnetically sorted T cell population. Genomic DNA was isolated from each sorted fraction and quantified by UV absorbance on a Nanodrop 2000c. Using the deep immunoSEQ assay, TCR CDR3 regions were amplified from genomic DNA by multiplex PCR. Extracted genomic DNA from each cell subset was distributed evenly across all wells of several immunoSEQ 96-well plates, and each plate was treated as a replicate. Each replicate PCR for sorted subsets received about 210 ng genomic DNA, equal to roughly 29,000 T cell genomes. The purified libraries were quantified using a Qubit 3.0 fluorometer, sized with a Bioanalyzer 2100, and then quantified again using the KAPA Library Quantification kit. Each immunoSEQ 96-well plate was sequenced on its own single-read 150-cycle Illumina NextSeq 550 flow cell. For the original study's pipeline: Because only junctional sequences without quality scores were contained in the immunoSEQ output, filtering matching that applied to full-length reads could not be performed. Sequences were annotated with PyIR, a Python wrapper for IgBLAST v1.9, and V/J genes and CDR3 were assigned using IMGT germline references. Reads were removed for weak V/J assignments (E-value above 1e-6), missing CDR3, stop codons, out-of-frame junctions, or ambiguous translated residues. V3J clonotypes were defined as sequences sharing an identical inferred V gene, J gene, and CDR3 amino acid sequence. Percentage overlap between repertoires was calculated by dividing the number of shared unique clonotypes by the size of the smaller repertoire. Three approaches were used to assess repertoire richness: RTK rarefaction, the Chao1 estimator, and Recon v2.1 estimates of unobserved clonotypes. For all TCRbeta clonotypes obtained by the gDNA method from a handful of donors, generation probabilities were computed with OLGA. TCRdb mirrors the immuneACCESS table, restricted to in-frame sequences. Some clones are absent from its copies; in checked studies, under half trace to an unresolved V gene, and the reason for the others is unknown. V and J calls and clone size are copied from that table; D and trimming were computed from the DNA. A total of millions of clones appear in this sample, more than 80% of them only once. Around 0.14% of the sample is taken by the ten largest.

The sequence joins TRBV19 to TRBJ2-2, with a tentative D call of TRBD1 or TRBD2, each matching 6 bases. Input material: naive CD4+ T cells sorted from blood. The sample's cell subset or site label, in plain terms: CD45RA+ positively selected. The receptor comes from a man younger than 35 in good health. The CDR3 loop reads CALSATGAAKNTGELFF. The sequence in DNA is TGTGCCCTATCCGCCACGGGGGCAGCAAAGAACACCGGGGAGCTGTTTTTT.